This T cell receptor (beta chain) comes out of a study of cytomegalovirus exposure and HLA in healthy donors. Study-wide results and caveats: The authors enumerated 150 to 200 TCR beta chains as linked to cytomegalovirus. Indistinguishable V segments such as TRBV6-2 and TRBV6-3 were excluded.

The germline V gene has CDR1 SGHTA and CDR2 FQGNSA. The V gene end was trimmed by 8 bases and the J gene end by 5 bases; junction bases not matched to a gene: 7. This CDR3 region has 13 residues. The PCR used 60 Vbeta and 13 Jbeta primers. The protocol was immunoSEQ multiplex PCR, while the TCRdb copy is restricted to in-frame clones and leaves out a portion. Among 85,000 to 90,000 clones listed, 75% to 90% were seen once. Notes on this clone: Its specificity is not known.

The receptor was derived from a man younger than 35 in good health and CMV-seronegative. The sequenced sample was PBMCs. V usage is TRBV7-2 and J usage is TRBJ2-5; 8 positions match TRBD1. CDR3 sequence: CASGQGWGETQYF. The CDR3 DNA follows: TGTGCCAGCGGACAGGGATGGGGTGAGACCCAGTACTTC.